The clone carrying this TCR beta chain was observed many times. V lost 3 bases, J lost 0 bases, and 10 bases lay in between. This CDR3 spans 15 amino acids. The entry originates in a study of T cells after yellow fever vaccination. In TCRdb, the 5' RACE reads were re-called with MiXCR into one record per CDR3 protein. The sample consists of 200,000 to 250,000 distinct CDR3 sequences, 3% to 3.5% of them appearing once. The J gene is TRBJ2-3, the V gene TRBV23-1; the D call may be TRBD1 or TRBD2 (5 bases each). TRBV23-1 has ORF status, its function being uncertain. The source material was CD4+ T cells sorted from PBMCs, sampled 10 days after the yellow fever booster vaccination. This receptor was identified in a man younger than 35 who received the YFV17D yellow fever vaccine. The DNA of the CDR3 is TGCGCCAGCAGTCATTCCCGGGACAGCACAGATACGCAGTATTTT. This encodes CASSHSRDSTDTQYF.